This TCR beta chain was found in a study of T cell repertoires in cytomegalovirus infection. Study-wide background: Selected CMV epitopes included recently identified HLA-C-restricted ones as well as well-studied HLA-B-restricted ones. CMV infection together with matching HLA type was indicated by public TCR beta signatures. Overall study results and limits: Ex vivo responses were dominated by HLA-C-restricted CMV-specific TCR beta clonotypes.

The sample holds many counts of this clonotype. Its antigen is unknown. The germline CDR1 and CDR2 sequences are LNHNV and YYDKDF (reference sequence). The V end lost 0 bases, the J end lost 1 base, and 9 bases lay between the germline ends. The CDR3 covers 15 residues. MiXCR, run by TCRdb on the reads, gives a single entry per CDR3 protein. The top ten clones hold around 12% of a sample with roughly 860,000 distinct CDR3 sequences, 30% to 35% of them seen once. This receptor was obtained from a human donor in good health (CMV status not recorded). Some clones in this sample may be carry-over from other donors' samples. This chain joins TRBV15 and TRBJ1-1, with D uncertain. The sample in question was cultured CD8+ T cells from PBMCs, obtained from culture after CMV antigen stimulation. In nucleotides, the CDR3 is TGTGCCACCAGCAGAGATAGGGCAGGGAACACTGAAGCTTTCTTT. This encodes CATSRDRAGNTEAFF. Full variable domain (rest looked up from reference TRBV15 and TRBJ1-1): DAMVIQNPRYQVTQFGKPVTLSCSQTLNHNVMYWYQQKSSQAPKLLFHYYDKDFNNEADTPDNFQSRRPNTSFCFLDIRSPGLGDTAMYLCATSRDRAGNTEAFFGQGTRLTVV.